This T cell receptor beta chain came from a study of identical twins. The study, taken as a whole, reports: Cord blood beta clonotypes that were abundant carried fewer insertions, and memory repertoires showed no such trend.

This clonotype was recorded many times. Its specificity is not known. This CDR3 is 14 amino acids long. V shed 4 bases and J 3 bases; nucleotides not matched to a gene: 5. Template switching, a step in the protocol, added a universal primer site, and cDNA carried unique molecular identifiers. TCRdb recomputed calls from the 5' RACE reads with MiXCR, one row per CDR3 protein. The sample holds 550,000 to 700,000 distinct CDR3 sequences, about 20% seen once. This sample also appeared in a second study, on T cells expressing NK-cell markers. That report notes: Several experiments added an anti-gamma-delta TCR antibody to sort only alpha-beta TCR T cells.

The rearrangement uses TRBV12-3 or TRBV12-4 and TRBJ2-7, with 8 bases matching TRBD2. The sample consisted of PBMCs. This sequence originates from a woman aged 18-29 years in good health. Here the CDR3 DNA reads TGTGCCAGCAGTTGGGCGGGAGGTAGCTACGAGCAGTACTTC. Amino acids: CASSWAGGSYEQYF.